These T cell receptor beta chains were read from a single sample in a study of blood T cell repertoires in COVID-19. TCRdb's copy holds only in-frame clones and misses some; the assay was immunoSEQ multiplex PCR. The data show 130,000 or so clones, around 77% seen once. Sequencing was carried out using peripheral blood. Every receptor here comes from a human donor in a cohort sampled during active COVID-19. Each CDR3 is given with its conserved first and last residue. Fields, in order: D gene, J gene, clone size, V gene, CDR3 protein, CDR3 DNA. D genes are given only for firm matches. Size is omitted from some rows. Given values are once, few, many or a class for expanded clones.

TRBD2 | TRBJ2-7 | . | TRBV25-1 | CASSILAGGDDEQYF | TGTGCCAGCTCAATCCTAGCGGGGGGTGACGACGAGCAGTACTTC
. | TRBJ2-7 | . | TRBV4-1 | CASSLLPGYSYEQYF | TGCGCCAGCAGCCTCCTCCCAGGGTACTCCTACGAGCAGTACTTC
. | TRBJ2-7 | . | TRBV27 | CASSLAGNYEQYF | TGTGCCAGCAGTTTGGCGGGAAACTACGAGCAGTACTTC
. | TRBJ1-2 | . | TRBV10-3 | CAISASPGGDGYTF | TGTGCCATCAGCGCCTCCCCGGGAGGGGATGGCTACACCTTC
. | TRBJ1-1 | . | TRBV7-9 | CASSRENTEAFF | TGTGCCAGCAGCAGAGAGAACACTGAAGCTTTCTTT
. | TRBJ1-1 | once | TRBV11-3 | CASTAGDTEAFF | TGTGCCAGCACCGCGGGAGACACTGAAGCTTTCTTT
. | TRBJ2-7 | . | TRBV5-1 | CASSSGAGPGEQYF | TGCGCCAGCAGCTCCGGAGCAGGGCCAGGCGAGCAGTACTTC
. | TRBJ1-2 | . | TRBV28 | CASSLAGMGYGYTF | TGTGCCAGCAGTTTAGCCGGGATGGGATATGGCTACACCTTC
TRBD2 | TRBJ2-7 | . | TRBV6-5 | CASSPRGTSYEQYF | TGTGCCAGCAGTCCGCGGGGGACCTCCTACGAGCAGTACTTC
TRBD1 | TRBJ1-5 | few | TRBV2 | CASSWGQGAQPQHF | TGTGCCAGCAGTTGGGGACAGGGTGCCCAGCCCCAGCATTTT
. | TRBJ1-2 | . | TRBV15 | CATSAYQFYGYTF | TGTGCCACCAGCGCTTACCAGTTCTATGGCTACACCTTC
TRBD2 | TRBJ2-7 | . | TRBV27 | CASSPRTSGRPSYEQYF | TGTGCCAGCAGTCCGCGGACTAGCGGGAGACCCTCCTACGAGCAGTACTTC
. | TRBJ1-5 | . | TRBV19 | CASKAKGNQPQHF | TGTGCCAGTAAGGCAAAGGGGAATCAGCCCCAGCATTTT
. | TRBJ1-4 | . | TRBV5-1 | CASSLAVFERQLNEKLFF | TGCGCCAGCAGCTTGGCAGTATTTGAGAGACAGCTTAATGAAAAACTGTTTTTT
. | TRBJ1-1 | once | TRBV5-5 | CASSLERDFGLEAFF | TGTGCCAGCAGCTTGGAGCGGGACTTCGGACTTGAAGCTTTCTTT
TRBD1 | TRBJ2-7 | . | TRBV7-9 | CASSFPGTGSAQEYEQYF | TGTGCCAGCAGCTTCCCCGGGACAGGGTCGGCGCAGGAATACGAGCAGTACTTC
. | TRBJ1-4 | . | TRBV23-1 | CASSLRMCNEKLFF | TGCGCCAGCAGTCTCAGGATGTGTAATGAAAAACTGTTTTTT
TRBD1 | TRBJ2-7 | once | TRBV5-6 | CASSSRTGGSYEQYF | TGTGCCAGCAGCTCGAGGACAGGGGGCTCCTACGAGCAGTACTTC
TRBD1 | TRBJ2-7 | few | TRBV13 | CASSPKQGSYEQYF | TGTGCCAGCAGCCCAAAACAGGGGTCCTACGAGCAGTACTTC
TRBD2 | TRBJ2-1 | . | TRBV27 | CASSTTSGGAWEQFF | TGTGCCAGCAGTACAACTAGCGGGGGGGCCTGGGAGCAGTTCTTC
TRBD1 | TRBJ2-7 | . | TRBV5-6 | CASSLWGQGPSYEQYF | TGTGCCAGCAGCTTGTGGGGACAGGGGCCCTCCTACGAGCAGTACTTC
. | TRBJ1-3 | once | TRBV5-1 | CASSVDRTSGNTIYF | TGCGCCAGCAGCGTTGACAGAACCTCTGGAAACACCATATATTTT
. | TRBJ2-7 | . | TRBV6-6 | CASSHSLALEQYF | TGTGCCAGCAGCCACTCGCTAGCGCTCGAGCAGTACTTC
. | TRBJ1-2 | once | TRBV5-6 | CASSDAGGRSYGYTF | TGTGCCAGCAGCGATGCCGGGGGGAGAAGCTATGGCTACACCTTC
. | TRBJ2-7 | . | TRBV2 | CASNRGTTDYEQYF | TGTGCCAGCAATAGGGGGACCACGGACTACGAGCAGTACTTC
. | TRBJ2-7 | . | TRBV13 | CASSPRGQRGSYEQYF | TGTGCCAGCAGCCCCCGGGGGCAGCGGGGCTCCTACGAGCAGTACTTC
. | TRBJ2-7 | . | TRBV12-2 | CASLEFRLAVPGEQYF | TGTGCAAGTCTCGAATTCCGACTAGCGGTCCCGGGGGAGCAGTACTTC
TRBD2 | TRBJ2-1 | . | TRBV19 | CASSMSVLAGEGEQFF | TGTGCCAGTAGTATGTCCGTACTAGCGGGAGAAGGTGAGCAGTTCTTC
TRBD1 | TRBJ1-4 | . | TRBV19 | CASSIDSTGAGAEKLFF | TGTGCCAGTAGTATAGACTCGACAGGGGCCGGTGCGGAAAAACTGTTTTTT
. | TRBJ2-6 | . | TRBV5-1 | CASSPRDRPGANVLTF | TGCGCCAGCAGTCCACGAGATCGTCCTGGGGCCAACGTCCTGACTTTC
. | TRBJ2-7 | . | TRBV2 | CASSQIVQEYEQYF | TGTGCCAGCAGCCAGATCGTACAGGAGTACGAGCAGTACTTC
. | TRBJ2-7 | . | TRBV21-1 | CASSTPGSYEQYF | TGTGCCAGCAGCACGCCGGGGTCCTACGAGCAGTACTTC
. | TRBJ2-3 | once | TRBV28 | CASSKSASGTDTQYF | TGTGCCAGCAGTAAATCGGCTAGCGGCACAGATACGCAGTATTTT
. | TRBJ1-2 | . | TRBV4-1 | CASSQEVRHAVSDYGYTF | TGCGCCAGCAGCCAAGAGGTTCGTCACGCGGTATCGGACTATGGCTACACCTTC
TRBD2 | TRBJ2-1 | . | TRBV13 | CASSLTSGSSYEQFF | TGTGCCAGCAGCTTAACTAGCGGGAGTTCATATGAGCAGTTCTTC
TRBD1 | TRBJ2-7 | . | TRBV11-2 | CASSSGTGPYEQYF | TGTGCCAGCAGCTCCGGGACAGGGCCTTACGAGCAGTACTTC
. | TRBJ2-7 | . | TRBV6-2/TRBV6-3 | CASNPGLHYEQYF | TGTGCCAGCAACCCGGGACTCCACTACGAGCAGTACTTC
TRBD1 | TRBJ2-7 | . | TRBV28 | CASSVLRDRAYEQYF | TGTGCCAGCAGTGTACTCCGGGACAGGGCCTACGAGCAGTACTTC
. | TRBJ1-1 | few | TRBV4-1 | CASSQATTGNTEAFF | TGCGCCAGCAGCCAGGCAACCACAGGGAACACTGAAGCTTTCTTT
. | TRBJ2-2 | few | TRBV4-1 | CASSTRDDTGELFF | TGCGCCAGCAGCACGCGGGACGACACCGGGGAGCTGTTTTTT
. | TRBJ1-5 | . | TRBV19 | CASSIDSGYQPQHF | TGTGCCAGTAGTATAGATAGCGGTTATCAGCCCCAGCATTTT
TRBD2 | TRBJ2-7 | . | TRBV5-6 | CASSLVLAGDSSYEQYF | TGTGCCAGCAGCTTGGTACTAGCGGGGGACAGCTCCTACGAGCAGTACTTC
. | TRBJ2-6 | . | TRBV18 | CASSPFGLFSSGANVLTF | TGTGCCAGCTCACCTTTTGGACTCTTCAGCTCTGGGGCCAACGTCCTGACTTTC
TRBD1 | TRBJ2-7 | many | TRBV3-1/TRBV3-2 | CASSQTGGYEQYF | TGTGCCAGCAGCCAGACAGGGGGCTACGAGCAGTACTTC
. | TRBJ2-7 | . | TRBV5-1 | CASSLVRQGNAYEQYF | TGCGCCAGCAGCTTGGTCAGGCAGGGGAACGCCTACGAGCAGTACTTC
. | TRBJ2-7 | once | TRBV5-8 | CASSLVSVTNYEQYF | TGTGCCAGCAGCTTGGTTTCAGTCACCAACTACGAGCAGTACTTC
. | TRBJ2-5 | . | TRBV2 | CASRRGGTGGLQETQYF | TGTGCCAGCAGAAGAGGGGGGACGGGGGGACTACAAGAGACCCAGTACTTC
. | TRBJ2-7 | . | TRBV24-1 | CATSYPRGGVYEQYF | TGTGCCACCAGTTACCCGAGGGGGGGCGTTTACGAGCAGTACTTC
TRBD2 | TRBJ2-1 | . | TRBV5-1 | CASSVTSGGTLSVF | TGCGCCAGCAGCGTCACTAGCGGGGGGACCTTGTCGGTCTTC